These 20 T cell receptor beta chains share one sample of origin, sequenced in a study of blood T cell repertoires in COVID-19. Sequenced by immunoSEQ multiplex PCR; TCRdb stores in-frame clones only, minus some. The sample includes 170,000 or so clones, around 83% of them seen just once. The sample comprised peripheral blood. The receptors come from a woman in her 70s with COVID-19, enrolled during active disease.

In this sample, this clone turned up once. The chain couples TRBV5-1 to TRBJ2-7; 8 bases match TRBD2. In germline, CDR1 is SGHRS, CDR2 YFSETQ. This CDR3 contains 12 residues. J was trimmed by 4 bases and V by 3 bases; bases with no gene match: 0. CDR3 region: CASSSSGYEQYF. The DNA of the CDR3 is TGCGCCAGCAGCTCTAGCGGGTACGAGCAGTACTTC.

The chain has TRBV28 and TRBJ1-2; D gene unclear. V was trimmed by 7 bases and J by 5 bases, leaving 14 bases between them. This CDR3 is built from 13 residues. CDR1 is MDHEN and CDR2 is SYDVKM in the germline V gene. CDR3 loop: CASIGAGRYGYTF. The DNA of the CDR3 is TGTGCCAGCATTGGAGCGGGTCGGTATGGCTACACCTTC.

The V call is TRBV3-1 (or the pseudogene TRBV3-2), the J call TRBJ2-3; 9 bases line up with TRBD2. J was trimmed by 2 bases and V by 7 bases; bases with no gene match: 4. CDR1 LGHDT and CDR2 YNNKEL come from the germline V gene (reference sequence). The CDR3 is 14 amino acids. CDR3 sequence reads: CASNLAGYTDTQYF. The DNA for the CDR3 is TGTGCCAGCAATCTAGCGGGGTACACAGATACGCAGTATTTT.

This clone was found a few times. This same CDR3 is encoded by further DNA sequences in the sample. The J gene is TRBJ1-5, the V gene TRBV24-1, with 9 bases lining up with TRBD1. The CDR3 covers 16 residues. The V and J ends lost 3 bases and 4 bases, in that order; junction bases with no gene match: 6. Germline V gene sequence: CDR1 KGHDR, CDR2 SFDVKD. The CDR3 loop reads CATSDPTGTGNQPQHF. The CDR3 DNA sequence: TGTGCCACCAGTGATCCTACCGGGACAGGGAATCAGCCCCAGCATTTT.

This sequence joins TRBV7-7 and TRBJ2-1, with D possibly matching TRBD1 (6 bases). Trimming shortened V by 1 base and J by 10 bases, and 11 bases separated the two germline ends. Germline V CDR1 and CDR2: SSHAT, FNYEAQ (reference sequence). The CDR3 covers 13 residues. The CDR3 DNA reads TGTGCCAGCAGCTTAGTCTTGCAGGGGGAGCAGTTCTTC. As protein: CASSLVLQGEQFF.

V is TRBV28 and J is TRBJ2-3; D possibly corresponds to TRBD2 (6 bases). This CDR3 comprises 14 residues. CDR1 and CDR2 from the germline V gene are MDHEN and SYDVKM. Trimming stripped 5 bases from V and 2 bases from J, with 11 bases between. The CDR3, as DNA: TGTGCCAGCAGTCGGAGGGCCTTCACAGATACGCAGTATTTT. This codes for CASSRRAFTDTQYF.

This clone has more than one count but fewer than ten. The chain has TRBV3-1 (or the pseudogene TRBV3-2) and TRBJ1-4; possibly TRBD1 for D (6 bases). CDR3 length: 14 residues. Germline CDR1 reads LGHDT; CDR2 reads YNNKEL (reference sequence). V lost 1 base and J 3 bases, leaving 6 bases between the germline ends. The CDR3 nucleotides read TGTGCCAGCAGCCAAGCAGGGGCTAATGAAAAACTGTTTTTT. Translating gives CASSQAGANEKLFF.

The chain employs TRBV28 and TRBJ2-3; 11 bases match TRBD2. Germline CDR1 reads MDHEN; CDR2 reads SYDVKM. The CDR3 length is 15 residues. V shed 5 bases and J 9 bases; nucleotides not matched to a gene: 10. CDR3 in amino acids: CASSLAGGQRRTQYF. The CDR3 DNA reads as TGTGCCAGCAGTCTAGCGGGGGGCCAACGGAGGACGCAGTATTTT. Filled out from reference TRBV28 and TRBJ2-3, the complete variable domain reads DVKVTQSSRYLVKRTGEKVFLECVQDMDHENMFWYRQDPGLGLRLIYFSYDVKMKEKGDIPEGYSVSREKKERFSLILESASTNQTSMYLCASSLAGGQRRTQYFGPGTRLTVL.

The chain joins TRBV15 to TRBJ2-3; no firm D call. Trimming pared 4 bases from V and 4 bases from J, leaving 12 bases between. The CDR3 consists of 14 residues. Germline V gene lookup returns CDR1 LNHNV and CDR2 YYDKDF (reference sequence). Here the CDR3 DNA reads TGTGCCACCAGCACCCGGAGAGTTCCAGATACGCAGTATTTT. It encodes CATSTRRVPDTQYF.

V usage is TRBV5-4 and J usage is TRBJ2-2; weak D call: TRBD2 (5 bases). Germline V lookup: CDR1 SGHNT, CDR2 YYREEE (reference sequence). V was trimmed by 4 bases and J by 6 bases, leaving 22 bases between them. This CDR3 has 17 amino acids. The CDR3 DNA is TGTGCCAGCAGCGCAACTTACCGGACTCTCAGCCCCGGGGAGCTGTTTTTT. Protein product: CASSATYRTLSPGELFF.

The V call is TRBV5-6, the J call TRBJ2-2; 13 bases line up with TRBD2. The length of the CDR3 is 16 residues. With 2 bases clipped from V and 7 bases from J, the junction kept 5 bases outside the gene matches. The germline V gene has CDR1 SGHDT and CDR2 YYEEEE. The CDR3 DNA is TGTGCCAGCAGCTTCCGGACTAGCGGGAGTGTCGGGGAGCTGTTTTTT. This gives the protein CASSFRTSGSVGELFF.

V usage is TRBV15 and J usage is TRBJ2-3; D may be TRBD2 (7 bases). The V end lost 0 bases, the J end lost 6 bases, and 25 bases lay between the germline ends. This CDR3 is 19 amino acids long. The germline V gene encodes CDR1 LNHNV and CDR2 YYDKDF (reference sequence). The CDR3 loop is CATSRDQSQAGAIWDTQYF. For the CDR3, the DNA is TGTGCCACCAGCAGAGATCAGTCACAGGCGGGGGCTATATGGGATACGCAGTATTTT.

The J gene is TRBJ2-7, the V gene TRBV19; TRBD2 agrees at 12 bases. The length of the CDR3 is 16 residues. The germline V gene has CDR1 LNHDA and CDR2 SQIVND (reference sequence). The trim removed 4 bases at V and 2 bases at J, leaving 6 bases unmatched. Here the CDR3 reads CASSSSRTSGAYEQYF. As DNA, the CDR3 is TGTGCCAGTAGTAGTTCCCGGACTAGCGGGGCCTACGAGCAGTACTTC.

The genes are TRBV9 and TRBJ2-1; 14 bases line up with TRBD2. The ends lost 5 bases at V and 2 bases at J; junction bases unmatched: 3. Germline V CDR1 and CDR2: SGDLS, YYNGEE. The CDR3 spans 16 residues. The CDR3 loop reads CASRGTSGGAYNEQFF. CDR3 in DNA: TGTGCCAGCAGGGGGACTAGCGGGGGAGCCTACAATGAGCAGTTCTTC.

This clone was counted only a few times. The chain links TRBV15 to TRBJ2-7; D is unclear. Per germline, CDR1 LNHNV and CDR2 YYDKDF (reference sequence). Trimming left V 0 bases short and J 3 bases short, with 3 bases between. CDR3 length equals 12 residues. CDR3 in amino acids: CATSRDNYEQYF. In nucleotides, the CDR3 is TGTGCCACCAGCAGAGACAACTACGAGCAGTACTTC.

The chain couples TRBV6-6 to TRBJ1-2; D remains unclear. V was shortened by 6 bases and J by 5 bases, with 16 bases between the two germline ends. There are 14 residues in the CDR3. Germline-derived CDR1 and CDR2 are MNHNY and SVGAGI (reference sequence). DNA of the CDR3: TGTGCCAGCAGCTCCGCCGGGTCGGGGTATGGCTACACCTTC. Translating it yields CASSSAGSGYGYTF.

The CDR3 DNA sequence: TGTGCCAGTAGTATACGGGCGGGAACGGGAACCGGGGAGCTGTTTTTT. Translating it yields CASSIRAGTGTGELFF. V is TRBV19 and J is TRBJ2-2; D might be TRBD2 (6 bases). Germline V CDR1 and CDR2: LNHDA, SQIVND (reference sequence). This CDR3 contains 16 residues. V lost 2 bases and J lost 5, with 15 bases in between.

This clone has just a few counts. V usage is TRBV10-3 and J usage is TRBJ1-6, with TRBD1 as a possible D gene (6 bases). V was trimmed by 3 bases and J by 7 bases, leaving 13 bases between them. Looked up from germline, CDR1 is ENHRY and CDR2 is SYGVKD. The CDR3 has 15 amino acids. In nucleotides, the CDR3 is TGTGCCATCAGTGAAGCAGGGGAGAGGAATTCACCCCTCCACTTT. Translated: CAISEAGERNSPLHF.

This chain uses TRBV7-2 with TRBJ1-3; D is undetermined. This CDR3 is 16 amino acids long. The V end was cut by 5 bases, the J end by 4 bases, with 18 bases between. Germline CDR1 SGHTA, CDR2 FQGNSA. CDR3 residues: CASSPVPAVFGNTIYF. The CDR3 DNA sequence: TGTGCCAGCAGCCCCGTACCGGCGGTATTCGGAAACACCATATATTTT.

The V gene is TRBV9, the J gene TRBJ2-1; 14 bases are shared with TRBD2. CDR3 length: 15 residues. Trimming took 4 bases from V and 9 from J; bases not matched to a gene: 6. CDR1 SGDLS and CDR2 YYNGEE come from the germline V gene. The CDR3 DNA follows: TGTGCCAGCAGCCCAGGGACTAGCGGGAGCATTGAGCAGTTCTTC. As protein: CASSPGTSGSIEQFF.